The 27 T cell receptor beta chains given below trace back to one sample, sequenced in a study of tumor and adjacent non-tumor tissue in lung cancer. The template was RNA from unsorted bulk tissue. More than 3 cm separated this lung sample from the edge of the tumor. A modified ARM-PCR protocol with three rounds of nested PCR amplified TCRbeta. TCRdb fed the multiplex PCR reads into MiXCR, producing one record per CDR3 protein. The sample has some 80,000 distinct CDR3 sequences, around 80% seen once. Material for sequencing was distant non-tumor lung tissue. Receptors originate from a man between 65 and 85 years old with non-small cell lung cancer.

In the case of this clonotype: At one end the junction does not follow the germline gene, possibly because of a read error. The gene calls are TRBV12-3 or TRBV12-4 and TRBJ1-2; 7 nucleotides agree with TRBD1. The CDR3 runs 14 residues. The DNA of the CDR3 is TGTGCCAGCAGGGCCGGGACAGACAATTATGGCCACACCTTC. It yields the protein CASRAGTDNYGHTF.

The rearrangement joins TRBV12-3 or TRBV12-4 to TRBJ2-1; 7 nucleotides align to TRBD2. Germline trimming cut 7 bases from V and 13 bases from J; bases unmatched to any gene: 16. The CDR3 totals 14 residues. The CDR3 protein is CASTESGTYIEQFF. CDR3 in DNA: TGTGCCAGCACTGAGAGCGGGACCTACATTGAACAGTTCTTC.

The gene calls are TRBV10-3 and TRBJ2-7; 9 nucleotides align to TRBD1. V lost 3 bases and J lost 4; bases outside the gene matches: 4. The CDR3 is 14 amino acids. In germline, CDR1 is ENHRY, CDR2 SYGVKD. The CDR3 nucleotides read TGTGCCATCAGTGAAGGACAGGGGATATACGAGCAGTACTTC. This sequence encodes CAISEGQGIYEQYF.

With regard to this clonotype: A much larger clone differs from this one at a single base, so this may be a read error. The chain combines TRBV6-1 with TRBJ2-1; 15 bases fit TRBD2. The CDR3 extends over 17 amino acids. Germline CDR1 is MNHNS and CDR2 is SASEGT. The CDR3 DNA follows: TGTGCCAGCAGGATCGGGACTAGCGGGAGGCGCGACAATAAGCAGTTCTTC. Protein product: CASRIGTSGRRDNKQFF.

Worth noting for this clonotype: The CDR3 ends on some other residue instead of the conserved phenylalanine or tryptophan, so this is likely a read error. The J gene is TRBJ2-3, the V gene TRBV10-1; 7 bases are shared with TRBD1. This CDR3 has 16 amino acids. Germline V gene lookup returns CDR1 WNHNN and CDR2 SYGVQD (reference sequence). The CDR3, as DNA: TGCGCTAGCAGTGAGTTAACAGGGGTCAGCTCAGATATGCAGTATATT. Amino acid sequence: CASSELTGVSSDMQYI.

For this clonotype: Compared with germline, one end of the junction differs, possibly owing to a read error. The chain uses TRBV6-1 and TRBJ2-3; D is possibly TRBD2 (5 bases). In germline, CDR1 is MNHNS, CDR2 SASEGT. The CDR3 covers 12 residues. The CDR3 is CVSGESSFTHYF. CDR3 DNA: TGTGTCAGCGGTGAATCCAGTTTTACGCATTATTTT.

This clonotype appeared many times. This rearrangement joins TRBV28 to TRBJ2-3; tentatively, D is TRBD2 (5 bases). This CDR3 has 15 residues. The germline V gene has CDR1 MDHEN and CDR2 SYDVKM. Trimming stripped 6 bases from V and 0 bases from J, with 13 bases between. CDR3 DNA sequence: TGTGCCAGCAGCGACACTTCGGGGAGCACAGATACGCAGTATTTT. It yields the protein CASSDTSGSTDTQYF. Using reference TRBV28 and TRBJ2-3 for the parts outside the CDR3, the full variable domain is DVKVTQSSRYLVKRTGEKVFLECVQDMDHENMFWYRQDPGLGLRLIYFSYDVKMKEKGDIPEGYSVSREKKERFSLILESASTNQTSMYLCASSDTSGSTDTQYFGPGTRLTVL.

Note on this clonotype: One junction end does not reproduce the germline sequence, and a read error may be involved. Here the CDR3 reads CASSLVGTGVAWELFF. The CDR3 region has the DNA TGTGCCAGTAGCTTAGTAGGCACAGGGGTGGCCTGGGAGCTGTTTTTT. The genes are TRBV11-2 and TRBJ2-2; TRBD1 matches 7 bases. The CDR3 covers 16 residues. Germline CDR1 reads SGHAT; CDR2 reads FQNNGV.

About this clonotype itself: A much larger clone differs from this one at a single base, so this may be a read error. The chain recombines TRBV5-6 with TRBJ1-1, with TRBD1 identical over 9 bases. Germline CDR1 reads SGHDT; CDR2 reads YYEEEE. J gave up 5 bases and V 7 bases, and 9 bases lay outside the gene matches. The CDR3 extends over 14 amino acids. The CDR3 sequence is CASCQDRGRTEAFF. In DNA, the CDR3 is TGTGCCAGCTGTCAGGACAGGGGTCGTACTGAAGCTTTCTTT.

Points on this clonotype: In this CDR3 the conserved last residue, phenylalanine or tryptophan, is missing, so a read error is likely. The chain uses TRBV6-2 or TRBV6-3 and TRBJ2-2, with D perhaps TRBD2 (5 bases). The CDR3 covers 12 residues. Germline assignment: CDR1 MNHEY and CDR2 SVGEGT. In nucleotides, the CDR3 is TGTACCAGCGGTACCAACACCGGGGAGCTGTTTTAT. Amino acids: CTSGTNTGELFY.

V is TRBV29-1 and J is TRBJ2-3; no clear D gene. Trimming stripped 7 bases from V and 1 base from J, with 9 bases between. There are 12 residues in the CDR3. The germline CDR1 and CDR2 sequences are SQVTM and ANQGSEA. CDR3 in DNA: TGCAGCGATGGGGTGGGCACAGATACGCAGTATTTT. Translated, it gives CSDGVGTDTQYF.

Comment on this clonotype: Mismatch with germline at one junction end may stem from a read error. The CDR3 loop reads CATSRGTSGSTDTQYF. DNA for the CDR3: TGTGCCACCAGCCGCGGGACTAGCGGAAGCACAGATACGCAGTATTTT. This chain connects TRBV5-8 to TRBJ2-3; 11 bases match TRBD2. Germline V gene lookup returns CDR1 SGHTS and CDR2 YDEGEE. The CDR3 contains 16 residues.

Note on this clonotype: The junction shows a germline mismatch at one end, possibly a read error. The chain combines TRBV6-4 with TRBJ2-1; D perhaps matches TRBD2 (7 bases). There are 14 residues in the CDR3. Germline V gives CDR1 MRHNA, CDR2 SNTAGT. The CDR3 reads CTSSDSAGANEQFF. Here the CDR3 DNA reads TGTACCAGCAGTGACTCGGCGGGGGCCAATGAGCAGTTCTTC.

V gene TRBV28 combines with J gene TRBJ1-2; D possibly corresponds to TRBD1 (5 bases). The germline V and J ends were trimmed by 6 bases and 5 bases, with 16 bases remaining between them. Germline lookup yields CDR1 MDHEN and CDR2 SYDVKM. There are 14 residues in the CDR3. CDR3 nucleotides: TGTGCCAGCAGGATGGACAAGGGGCGGTATGGCTACACCTTC. Amino acids: CASRMDKGRYGYTF.

The table lists this clonotype with a few counts. The V gene is TRBV5-1, the J gene TRBJ2-7; the D is unclear. Germline-derived CDR1 and CDR2 are SGHRS and YFSETQ. Trimming stripped 0 bases from V and 0 bases from J, with 10 bases between. CDR3 length: 15 amino acids. The CDR3 nucleotides are TGCGCCAGCAGCTTGGCCTTAGGTCTCTCCTACGAGCAGTACTTC. Translation gives CASSLALGLSYEQYF.

V usage is TRBV11-2 and J usage is TRBJ2-2, with D perhaps TRBD1 (6 bases). This CDR3 contains 15 residues. The V end lost 10 bases, the J end lost 9 bases, and 24 bases lay between the germline ends. CDR1 SGHAT and CDR2 FQNNGV come from the germline V gene. CDR3 amino acids: CANRYRDLVAWELFF. The CDR3 DNA sequence: TGTGCCAACAGGTACAGGGACCTAGTGGCCTGGGAGCTGTTTTTT.

This clonotype was seen just once. A much larger clone is a single base away; this may be a read error. The CDR3 bases are TGCAGTGCTAGCAGGGGGGACCTCAGGGTTCACGAGCAGTACTTC. This sequence encodes CSASRGDLRVHEQYF. The chain uses TRBV20-1 and TRBJ2-7, with a possible D match to TRBD1 (7 bases). V was shortened by 3 bases and J by 5 bases, with 20 bases between the two germline ends. Germline V gene lookup returns CDR1 DFQATT and CDR2 SNEGSKA (reference sequence). The CDR3 sequence is 15 residues long.

About this clonotype itself: One end of the junction varies from germline; a read error may be responsible. This chain joins TRBV6-2 or TRBV6-3 and TRBJ2-2; TRBD2 is a possible D gene (5 bases). The germline V gene encodes CDR1 MNHEY and CDR2 SVGEGT. The CDR3 has 12 residues. The CDR3 bases are TGTGCTAGCAGTACCAACACCGGGAAGATGTTTTTT. Translated, it gives CASSTNTGKMFF.

Comment on this clonotype: A much larger clone lies one base from this, so it may be a read error. The CDR3 does not close with the conserved phenylalanine or tryptophan, likely indicating a read error. The genes are TRBV11-3 and TRBJ2-7, with D tentatively TRBD1 or TRBD2 (5 bases each). The CDR3 totals 14 residues. Germline values: CDR1 SGHNT, CDR2 YENEEA. The CDR3 DNA is TGTGCCAGCATCTTAGGCTACGGGGACCACGAGCAGTACCTC. Encoded protein: CASILGYGDHEQYL.

In regard to this clonotype: Compared with germline, one end of the junction differs, possibly owing to a read error. The CDR3 reads CAISLWTGGNQHQHF. In DNA form, the CDR3 reads TGTGCCATCAGTTTATGGACAGGCGGCAATCAGCACCAGCATTTT. The J gene is TRBJ1-5, the V gene TRBV12-3 or TRBV12-4, with TRBD1 matching 7 bases. CDR3 length equals 15 residues.

Turning to this clonotype: Germline is not matched at one junction end, which may reflect a read error. The chain uses TRBV11-3 and TRBJ1-1; D gene unclear. The CDR3 is made up of 15 amino acids. Per germline, CDR1 SGHNT and CDR2 YENEEA. The DNA for the CDR3 is TGTGCCACCAGCTTAGATTCCCCTGACTGGGTTGAAGCTTTCTTT. The encoded protein is CATSLDSPDWVEAFF.

In this sample, this clonotype turned up once. CDR3 residues: CASSGAGKENSPLHF. CDR3 nucleotides: TGTGCCAGCAGCGGGGCGGGTAAAGAGAATTCACCCCTCCACTTT. This chain connects TRBV6-2 or TRBV6-3 to TRBJ1-6; a weak D match, TRBD1 (5 bases). The CDR3 has 15 residues. CDR1 and CDR2 (germline): MNHEY, SVGEGT. Between the trimmed V and J ends, which lost 6 bases and 7 bases, there was a span of 16 bases.

With respect to this clonotype: One end of the junction does not line up with germline, which may come from a read error. This chain uses TRBV4-3 with TRBJ2-3, with D maybe TRBD2 (5 bases). The length of the CDR3 is 14 residues. Germline V gives CDR1 LGHNA, CDR2 YSLEER. The CDR3 reads CASSQVSSGDAQYF. The CDR3 coding sequence is TGCGCCAGCAGCCAAGTTAGTTCCGGGGATGCGCAGTATTTC.

The CDR3 DNA is TGTGCCAGCAGTCCAAGGACATACGACCTCGGAGGGGAGCAGTTCTTC. It specifies CASSPRTYDLGGEQFF. V and J are TRBV27 and TRBJ2-7; D perhaps matches TRBD2 (6 bases). The end of the DNA fits TRBJ2-1 better, so the J call may be wrong. The CDR3 spans 16 residues. Germline CDR1 and CDR2: MNHEY and SMNVEV (reference sequence).

In the case of this clonotype: A junction end diverges from the germline sequence, so it may reflect a read error. The chain joins TRBV6-2 or TRBV6-3 to TRBJ2-5; D not resolved. Germline V gene sequence: CDR1 MNHEY, CDR2 SVGEGT. The length of the CDR3 is 14 residues. The CDR3 DNA is TGTGCCAACAGTACAAACTCAAGCCGGGAGACCCAGTACTTC. Amino acids: CANSTNSSRETQYF.

The CDR3, as DNA: TGTGCCAGCAGCCAAGAACGGGAGGACTGTGATACGCAGTATTTT. Translating it yields CASSQEREDCDTQYF. The genes are TRBV4-2 and TRBJ2-3, with 7 bases fitting TRBD2. This CDR3 has 15 amino acids. Germline-derived CDR1 and CDR2 are LGHNA and YNFKEQ. Losses at the gene ends were 0 bases for V and 6 bases for J; bases not matched to a gene: 6.

The chain is built from TRBV4-1 and TRBJ2-7; D possibly corresponds to TRBD1 (5 bases). The CDR3 loop spans 15 amino acids. The germline gives CDR1 MGHRA, CDR2 YSYEKL. The ends were cut back, 10 bases at V and 3 bases at J, with 22 bases in the middle. The CDR3 spells CANRQTTDTYYEQYF. In DNA, the CDR3 is TGCGCCAACAGGCAAACAACAGATACCTACTACGAGCAGTACTTC.